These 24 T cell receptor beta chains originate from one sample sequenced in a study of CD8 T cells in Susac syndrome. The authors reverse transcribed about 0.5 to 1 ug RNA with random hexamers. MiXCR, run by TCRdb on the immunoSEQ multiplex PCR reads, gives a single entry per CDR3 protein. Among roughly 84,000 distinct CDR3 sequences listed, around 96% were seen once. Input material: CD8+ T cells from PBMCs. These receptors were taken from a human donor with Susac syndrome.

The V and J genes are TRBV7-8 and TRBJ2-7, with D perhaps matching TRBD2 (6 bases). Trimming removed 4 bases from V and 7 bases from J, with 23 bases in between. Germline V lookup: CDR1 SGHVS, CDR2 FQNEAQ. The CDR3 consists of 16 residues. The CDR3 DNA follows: TGTGCCAGCAGCTCAGGGACCGGGAGAGAACAACGGGAGCAGTACTTC. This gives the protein CASSSGTGREQREQYF. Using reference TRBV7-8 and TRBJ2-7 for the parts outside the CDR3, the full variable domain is GAGVSQSPRYKVAKRGQDVALRCDPISGHVSLFWYQQALGQGPEFLTYFQNEAQLDKSGLPSDRFFAERPEGSVSTLKIQRTQQEDSAVYLCASSSGTGREQREQYFGPGTRLTVT.

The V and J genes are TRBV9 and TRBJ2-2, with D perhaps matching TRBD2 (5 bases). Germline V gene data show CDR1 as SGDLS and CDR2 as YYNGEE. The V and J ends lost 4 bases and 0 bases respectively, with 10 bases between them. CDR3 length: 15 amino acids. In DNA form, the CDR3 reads TGTGCCAGCAGCTTAAGCGGCGCGAACACCGGGGAGCTGTTTTTT. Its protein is CASSLSGANTGELFF.

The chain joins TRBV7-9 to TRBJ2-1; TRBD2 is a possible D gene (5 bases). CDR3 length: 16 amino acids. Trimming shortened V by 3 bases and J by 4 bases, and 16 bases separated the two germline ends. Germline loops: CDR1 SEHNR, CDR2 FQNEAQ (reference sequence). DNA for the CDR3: TGTGCCAGCAGCTTCAACAGCGGAGGTCCTTACAATGAGCAGTTCTTC. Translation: CASSFNSGGPYNEQFF.

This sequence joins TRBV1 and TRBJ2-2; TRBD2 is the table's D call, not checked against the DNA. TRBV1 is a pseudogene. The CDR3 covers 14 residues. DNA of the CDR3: TGCACCAGCAGCCAGGGACTAATTCCCGGGGAGCTGTTTTTT. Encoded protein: CTSSQGLIPGELFF.

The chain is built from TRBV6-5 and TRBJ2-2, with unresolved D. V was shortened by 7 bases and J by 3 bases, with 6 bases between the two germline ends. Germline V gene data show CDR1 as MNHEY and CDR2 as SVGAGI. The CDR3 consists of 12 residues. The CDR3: CASMLDTGELFF. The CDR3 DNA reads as TGTGCCAGCATGCTAGACACCGGGGAGCTGTTTTTT.

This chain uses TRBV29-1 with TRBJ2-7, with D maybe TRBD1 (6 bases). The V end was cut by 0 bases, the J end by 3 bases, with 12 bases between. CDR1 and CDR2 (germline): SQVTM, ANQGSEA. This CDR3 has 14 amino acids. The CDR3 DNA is TGCAGCGTTGAAGATCCCGGACAGAACTACGAGCAGTACTTC. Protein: CSVEDPGQNYEQYF.

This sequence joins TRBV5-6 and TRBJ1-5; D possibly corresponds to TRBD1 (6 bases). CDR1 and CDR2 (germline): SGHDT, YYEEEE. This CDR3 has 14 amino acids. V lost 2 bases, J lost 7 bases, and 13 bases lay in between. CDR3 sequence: CASSFGGRGQPQHF. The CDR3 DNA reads TGTGCCAGCAGCTTCGGGGGGCGCGGGCAGCCCCAGCATTTT.

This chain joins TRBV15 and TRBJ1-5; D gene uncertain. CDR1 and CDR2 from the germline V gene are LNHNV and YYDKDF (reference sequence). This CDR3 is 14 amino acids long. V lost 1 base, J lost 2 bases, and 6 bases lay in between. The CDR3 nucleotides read TGTGCCACCAGCAGAGCCCGGGGCAATCAGCCCCAGCATTTT. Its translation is CATSRARGNQPQHF.

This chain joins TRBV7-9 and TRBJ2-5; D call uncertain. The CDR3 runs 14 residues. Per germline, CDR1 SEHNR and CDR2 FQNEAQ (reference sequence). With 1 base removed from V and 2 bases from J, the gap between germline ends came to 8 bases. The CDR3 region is CASSLVDTQETQYF. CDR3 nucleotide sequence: TGTGCCAGCAGCTTAGTGGATACTCAAGAGACCCAGTACTTC.

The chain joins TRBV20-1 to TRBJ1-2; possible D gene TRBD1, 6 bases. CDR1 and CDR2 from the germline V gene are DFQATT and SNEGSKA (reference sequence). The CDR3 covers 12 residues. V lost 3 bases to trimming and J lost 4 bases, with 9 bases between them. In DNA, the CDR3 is TGCAGTGCTAGGGACAGATCCTATGGCTACACCTTC. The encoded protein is CSARDRSYGYTF.

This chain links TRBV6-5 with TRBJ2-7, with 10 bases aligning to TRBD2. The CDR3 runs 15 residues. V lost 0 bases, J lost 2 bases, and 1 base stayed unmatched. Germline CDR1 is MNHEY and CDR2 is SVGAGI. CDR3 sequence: CASSYSGTSAYEQYF. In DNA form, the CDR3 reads TGTGCCAGCAGTTACTCCGGGACTAGCGCCTACGAGCAGTACTTC.

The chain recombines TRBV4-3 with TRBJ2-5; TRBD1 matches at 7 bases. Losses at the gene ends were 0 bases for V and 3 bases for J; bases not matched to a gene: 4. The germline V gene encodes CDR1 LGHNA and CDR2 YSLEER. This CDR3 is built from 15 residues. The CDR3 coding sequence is TGCGCCAGCAGCCAAGAGGGGGACAGAGAAGAGACCCAGTACTTC. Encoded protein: CASSQEGDREETQYF.

DNA for the CDR3: TGTGCCAGCTCACCCTCCGGATCCAACTACGAGCAGTACTTC. Translated: CASSPSGSNYEQYF. The V gene is TRBV18, the J gene TRBJ2-7; D not certain. The V gene's germline CDR1 is KGHSH and CDR2 LQKENI. The CDR3 consists of 14 residues. Trimming left V 3 bases short and J 3 bases short, with 12 bases between.

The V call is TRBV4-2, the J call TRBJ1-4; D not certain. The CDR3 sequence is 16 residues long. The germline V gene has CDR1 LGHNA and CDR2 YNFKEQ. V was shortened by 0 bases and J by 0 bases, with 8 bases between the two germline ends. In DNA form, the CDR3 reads TGTGCCAGCAGCCAAGAGGGCCGCGCAACTAATGAAAAACTGTTTTTT. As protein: CASSQEGRATNEKLFF.

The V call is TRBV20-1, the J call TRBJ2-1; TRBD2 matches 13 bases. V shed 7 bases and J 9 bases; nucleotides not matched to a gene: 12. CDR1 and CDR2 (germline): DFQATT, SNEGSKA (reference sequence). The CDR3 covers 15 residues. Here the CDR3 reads CSVAGTSGIYGEQFF. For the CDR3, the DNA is TGCAGTGTCGCCGGGACTAGCGGGATCTACGGTGAGCAGTTCTTC.

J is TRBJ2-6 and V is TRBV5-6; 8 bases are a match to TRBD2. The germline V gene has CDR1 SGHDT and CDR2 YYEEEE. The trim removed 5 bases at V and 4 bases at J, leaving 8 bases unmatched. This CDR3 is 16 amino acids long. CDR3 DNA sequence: TGTGCCAGCAGACCCGTAGCGGGGCCCGGGGCCAACGTCCTGACTTTC. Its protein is CASRPVAGPGANVLTF. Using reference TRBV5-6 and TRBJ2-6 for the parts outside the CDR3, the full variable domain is DAGVTQSPTHLIKTRGQQVTLRCSPKSGHDTVSWYQQALGQGPQFIFQYYEEEERQRGNFPDRFSGHQFPNYSSELNVNALLLGDSALYLCASRPVAGPGANVLTFGAGSRLTVL.

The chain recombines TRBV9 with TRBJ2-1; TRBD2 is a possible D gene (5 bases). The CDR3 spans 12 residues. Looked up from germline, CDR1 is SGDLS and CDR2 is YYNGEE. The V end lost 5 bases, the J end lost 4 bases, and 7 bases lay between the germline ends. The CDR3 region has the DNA TGTGCCAGCAGTTCGGGGTACAATGAGCAGTTCTTC. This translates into CASSSGYNEQFF. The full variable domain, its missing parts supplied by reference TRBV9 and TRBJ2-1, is DSGVTQTPKHLITATGQRVTLRCSPRSGDLSVYWYQQSLDQGLQFLIQYYNGEERAKGNILERFSAQQFPDLHSELNLSSLELGDSALYFCASSSGYNEQFFGPGTRLTVL.

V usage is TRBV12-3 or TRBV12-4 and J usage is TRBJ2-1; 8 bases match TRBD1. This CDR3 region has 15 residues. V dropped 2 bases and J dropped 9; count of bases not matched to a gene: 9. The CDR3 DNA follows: TGTGCCAGCAGTTTATTAGCAGGGGGCCGTGGTGAGCAGTTCTTC. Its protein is CASSLLAGGRGEQFF.

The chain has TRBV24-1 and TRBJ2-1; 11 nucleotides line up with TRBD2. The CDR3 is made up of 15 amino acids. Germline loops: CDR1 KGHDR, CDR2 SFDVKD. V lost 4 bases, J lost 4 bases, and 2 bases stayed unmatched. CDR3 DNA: TGTGCCACCAGTGAGACTAGCGGGACGTACAATGAGCAGTTCTTC. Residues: CATSETSGTYNEQFF.

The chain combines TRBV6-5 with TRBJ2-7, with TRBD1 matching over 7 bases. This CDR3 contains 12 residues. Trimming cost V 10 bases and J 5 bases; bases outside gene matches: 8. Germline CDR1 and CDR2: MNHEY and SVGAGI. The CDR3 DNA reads TGTGCCACCAGGGGGTGGACCAACGAGCAGTACTTC. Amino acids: CATRGWTNEQYF.

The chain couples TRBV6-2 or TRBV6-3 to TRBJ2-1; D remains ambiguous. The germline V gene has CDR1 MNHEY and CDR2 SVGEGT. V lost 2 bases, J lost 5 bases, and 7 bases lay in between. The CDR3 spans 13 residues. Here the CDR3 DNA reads TGTGCCAGCAGTTACAATTCCAACAATGAGCAGTTCTTC. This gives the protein CASSYNSNNEQFF.

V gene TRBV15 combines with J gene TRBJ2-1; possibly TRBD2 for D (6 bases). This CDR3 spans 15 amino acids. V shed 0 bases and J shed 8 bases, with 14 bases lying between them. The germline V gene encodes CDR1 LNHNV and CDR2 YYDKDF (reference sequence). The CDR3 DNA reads TGTGCCACCAGCAGAGATCGAGGAGGGGACCATGAGCAGTTCTTC. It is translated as CATSRDRGGDHEQFF.

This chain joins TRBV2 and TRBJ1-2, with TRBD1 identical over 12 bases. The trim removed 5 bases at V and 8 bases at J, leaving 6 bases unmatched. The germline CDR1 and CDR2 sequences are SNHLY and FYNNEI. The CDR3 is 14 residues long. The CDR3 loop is CASSPRDRGRGYTF. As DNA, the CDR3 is TGTGCCAGCAGTCCACGGGACAGGGGGCGAGGCTACACCTTC.

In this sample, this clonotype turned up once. The chain's CDR3 is CASSQDSQRDGYTF. For the CDR3, the DNA is TGCGCCAGCAGCCAAGATAGTCAACGGGATGGCTACACCTTC. The chain joins TRBV4-3 to TRBJ1-2; no reliable D call. The germline CDR1 and CDR2 sequences are LGHNA and YSLEER. Trimming left V 0 bases short and J 6 bases short, with 11 bases between. The CDR3 loop spans 14 amino acids.